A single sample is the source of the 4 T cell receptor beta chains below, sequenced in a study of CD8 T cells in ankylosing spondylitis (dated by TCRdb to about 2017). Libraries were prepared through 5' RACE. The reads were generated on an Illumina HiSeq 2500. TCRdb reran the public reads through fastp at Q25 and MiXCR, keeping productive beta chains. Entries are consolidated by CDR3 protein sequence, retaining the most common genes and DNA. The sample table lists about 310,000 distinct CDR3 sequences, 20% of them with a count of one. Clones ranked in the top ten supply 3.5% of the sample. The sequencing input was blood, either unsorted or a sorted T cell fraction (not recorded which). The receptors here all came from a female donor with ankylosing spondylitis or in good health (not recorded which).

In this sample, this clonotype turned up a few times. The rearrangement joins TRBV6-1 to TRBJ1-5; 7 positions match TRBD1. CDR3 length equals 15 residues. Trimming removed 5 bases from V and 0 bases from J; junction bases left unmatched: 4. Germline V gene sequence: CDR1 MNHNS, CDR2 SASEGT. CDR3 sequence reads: CASSITGASNQPQHF. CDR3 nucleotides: TGTGCCAGCAGTATCACAGGGGCTAGCAATCAGCCCCAGCATTTT.

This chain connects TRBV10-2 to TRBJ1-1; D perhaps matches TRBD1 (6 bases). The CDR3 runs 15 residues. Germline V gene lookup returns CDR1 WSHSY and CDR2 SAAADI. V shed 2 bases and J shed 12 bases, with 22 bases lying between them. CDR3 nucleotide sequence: TGCGCCAGCAGTGAGGCAACAGGGAGGCCTGAAATGACTTTCTTT. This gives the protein CASSEATGRPEMTFF.

The CDR3, as DNA: TGTGCCAGCAGCATAACTCGACAGGGGGCGTATGAGCAGTACTTC. Translation: CASSITRQGAYEQYF. This chain joins TRBV2 and TRBJ2-7; TRBD1 agrees at 10 bases. The germline CDR1 and CDR2 sequences are SNHLY and FYNNEI. Losses at the gene ends were 6 bases for V and 7 bases for J; bases not matched to a gene: 12. The CDR3 length is 15 residues. The variable domain in full, completed from reference TRBV2 and TRBJ2-7, reads EPEVTQTPSHQVTQMGQEVILRCVPISNHLYFYWYRQILGQKVEFLVSFYNNEISEKSEIFDDQFSVERPDGSNFTLKIRSTKLEDSAMYFCASSITRQGAYEQYFGPGTRLTVT.

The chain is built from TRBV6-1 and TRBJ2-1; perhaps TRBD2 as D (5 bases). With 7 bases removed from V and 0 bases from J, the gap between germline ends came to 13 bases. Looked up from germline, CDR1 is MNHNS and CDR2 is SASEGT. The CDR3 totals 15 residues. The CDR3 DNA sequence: TGTGCCAGCACCTCGTTGGCGGGCTCCTACAATGAGCAGTTCTTC. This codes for CASTSLAGSYNEQFF.